What follows is one T cell receptor beta chain and its context. Its matching antigen is unknown. This sample was taken from a study of T-cell memory formation after mild COVID-19. At the level of the study: The study found TCR clusters largely donor specific. Study-level points and caveats: Clones that shrank (day 15 to 85) were balanced CD4/CD8, whereas later expanders leaned CD4+.

TCRdb ran MiXCR on the 5' RACE reads and lists one entry per CDR3 protein. Of around 62,000 distinct CDR3 sequences in the sample, about a quarter were seen once. This TCR derives from a man between 18 and 35 years old who had mild COVID-19 (a few samples of this study predate the infection). Cell type and time point are not known. Material for sequencing was PBMCs or a T cell subset sorted from them (not recorded which).

The chain's CDR3 is CASSQVTGRETQYF. The DNA of the CDR3 is TGCGCCAGCAGCCAAGTTACAGGGAGAGAGACCCAGTACTTC. This chain joins TRBV4-3 and TRBJ2-5; D possibly corresponds to TRBD1 (6 bases). In germline, CDR1 is LGHNA, CDR2 YSLEER. Trimming shortened V by 1 base and J by 4 bases, and 10 bases separated the two germline ends. The CDR3 runs 14 residues.